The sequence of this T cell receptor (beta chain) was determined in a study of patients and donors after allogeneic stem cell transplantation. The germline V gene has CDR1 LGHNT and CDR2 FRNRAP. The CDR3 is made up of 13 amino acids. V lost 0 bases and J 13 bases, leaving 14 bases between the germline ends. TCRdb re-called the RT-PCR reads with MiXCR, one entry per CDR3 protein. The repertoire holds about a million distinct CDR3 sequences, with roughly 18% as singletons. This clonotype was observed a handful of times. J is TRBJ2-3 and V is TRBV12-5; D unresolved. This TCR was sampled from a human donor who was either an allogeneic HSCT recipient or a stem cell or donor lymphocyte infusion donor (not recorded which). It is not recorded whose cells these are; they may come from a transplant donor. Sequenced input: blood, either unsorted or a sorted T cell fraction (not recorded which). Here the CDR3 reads CASGLVGSLEEYF. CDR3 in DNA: TGTGCTAGTGGTTTGGTAGGGTCCCTAGAGGAGTATTTT.